This T cell receptor beta chain was found in a study of CD8+ T cells in alopecia areata. General study results and limits: Scalp clonality and expanded CD8+ clones among the top 100 showed significant decreases with tofacitinib.

This clone was counted many times. No antigen is known for it. Investigators isolated RNA and reverse transcribed it into cDNA to act as the sequencing template. Clones were sequenced by immunoSEQ multiplex PCR, and TCRdb holds only the in-frame ones, with some missing. This sample has roughly 60,000 clones, with around 42% found just once. The treatment here: oral pan-JAK inhibitor, 5-10 mg twice daily. The input for sequencing was CD8+ T cells sorted from blood, taken at approximately week 36, from a patient treated with tofacitinib. This sequence was found in a human donor with alopecia areata.

The DNA for the CDR3 is TGTGCCAGTAGTTTCCGGGACAGGGGTTCGTACGAGCAGTACTTC. Translating gives CASSFRDRGSYEQYF. This chain links TRBV19 with TRBJ2-7; 10 bases agree with TRBD1. Per germline, CDR1 LNHDA and CDR2 SQIVND (reference sequence). Trimming cost V 5 bases and J 4 bases; bases outside gene matches: 8. There are 15 residues in the CDR3. Using reference TRBV19 and TRBJ2-7 for the parts outside the CDR3, the full variable domain is DGGITQSPKYLFRKEGQNVTLSCEQNLNHDAMYWYRQDPGQGLRLIYYSQIVNDFQKGDIAEGYSVSREKKESFPLTVTSAQKNPTAFYLCASSFRDRGSYEQYFGPGTRLTVT.